This T cell receptor (beta chain) appears in the sequencing data of a study of cytomegalovirus exposure and HLA in healthy donors. This CDR3 has 14 amino acids. CDR1 is MNHEY and CDR2 is SMNVEV in the germline V gene (reference sequence). Trimming at V came to 3 bases and at J to 10 bases, leaving 3 bases not matched to a gene. PCR amplification relied on 60 Vbeta primers (plus 13 Jbeta primers). The assay was immunoSEQ multiplex PCR, and TCRdb's table has in-frame clones only and misses some. The profile shows under 150,000 clones, approximately 78% of them singletons. This TCR derives from a woman aged 25 to 39 in good health and CMV-seropositive. The material sequenced was PBMCs. The chain is built from TRBV27 and TRBJ2-1; 13 positions match TRBD2. The CDR3 nucleotides read TGTGCCAGCAGTTTCGGACTAGCGGGGGTCGAGCAGTTCTTC. It is translated as CASSFGLAGVEQFF.